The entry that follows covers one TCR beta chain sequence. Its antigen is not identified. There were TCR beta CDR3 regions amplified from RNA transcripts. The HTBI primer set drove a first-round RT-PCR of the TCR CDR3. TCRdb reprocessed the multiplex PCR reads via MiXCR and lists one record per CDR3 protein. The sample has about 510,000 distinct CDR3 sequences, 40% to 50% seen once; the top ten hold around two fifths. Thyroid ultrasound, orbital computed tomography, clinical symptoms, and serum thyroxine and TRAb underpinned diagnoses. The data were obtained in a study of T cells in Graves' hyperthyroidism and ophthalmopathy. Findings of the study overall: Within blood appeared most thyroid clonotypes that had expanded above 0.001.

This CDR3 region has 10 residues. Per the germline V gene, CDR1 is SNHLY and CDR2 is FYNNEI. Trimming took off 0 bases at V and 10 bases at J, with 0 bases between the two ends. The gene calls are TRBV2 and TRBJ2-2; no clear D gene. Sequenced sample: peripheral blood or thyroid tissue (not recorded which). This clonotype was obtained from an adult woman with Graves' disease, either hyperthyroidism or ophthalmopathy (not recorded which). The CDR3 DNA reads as TGTGCCAGCAGTGAAGCGGAGCTGTTTTTT. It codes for CASSEAELFF.